Below, 18 T cell receptor beta chains from the same sample are listed, as sequenced in a study of post-analysis software for immune sequencing data. Notes on the study in general: TRBV segments more frequent in patients than in controls numbered roughly 5 and included TRBV5-6, TRBV5-1 and TRBV20-1.

Every TCR beta cDNA library bore unique molecular identifiers. TCRdb fed the PCR reads into MiXCR, producing one record per CDR3 protein. The sample lists roughly 540,000 distinct CDR3 sequences, around a third occurring once. These receptors' antigens are unknown. The sample comprised blood. The receptors stem from a girl aged 2-17 years with multiple sclerosis.

This clonotype appeared a few times. This chain links TRBV5-6 with TRBJ2-4; TRBD2 matches 7 bases. V was pared by 2 bases and J by 0 bases, with 2 bases of the junction left unmatched. CDR1 is SGHDT, CDR2 YYEEEE, per germline. This CDR3 has 15 residues. In DNA, the CDR3 is TGTGCCAGCAGCTTTTGGGGGGGAGCCAAAAACATTCAGTACTTC. Translating it yields CASSFWGGAKNIQYF.

The V call is TRBV29-1, the J call TRBJ2-5, with a tentative D call TRBD1 (6 bases). Germline CDR1 is SQVTM and CDR2 is ANQGSEA. V lost 2 bases and J lost 5, with 15 bases in between. This CDR3 is 14 amino acids long. CDR3 sequence reads: CSVERGFRGETQYF. As DNA, the CDR3 is TGCAGCGTTGAAAGGGGCTTTAGGGGGGAGACCCAGTACTTC.

This chain links TRBV12-3 or TRBV12-4 with TRBJ1-2; 7 bases map to TRBD1. The CDR3 runs to 15 residues. J was trimmed by 7 bases and V by 6 bases; bases with no gene match: 14. For the CDR3, the DNA is TGTGCCAGCAGCCCCGGGACAGTCGTTTCCTTTGGCTACACCTTC. Translating it yields CASSPGTVVSFGYTF.

The V gene is TRBV11-2, the J gene TRBJ2-1; D may be TRBD1 or TRBD2 (5 bases each). With 5 bases removed from V and 8 bases from J, the gap between germline ends came to 19 bases. The V gene's germline CDR1 is SGHAT and CDR2 FQNNGV. The length of the CDR3 is 15 residues. The CDR3 loop is CASSPLLMGVHEQFF. DNA for the CDR3: TGTGCCAGCAGCCCTTTACTCATGGGGGTCCATGAGCAGTTCTTC.

The count of this clonotype is one. V and J are TRBV21-1 and TRBJ2-3; TRBD1 is the table's D call and was not checked against the DNA. TRBV21-1 is classified as a pseudogene. The CDR3 runs to 14 residues. The CDR3: CASALCPTVDTQYF. In DNA, the CDR3 is TGTGCCAGCGCCCTATGTCCGACGGTCGATACGCAGTATTTT.

The V call is TRBV10-3, the J call TRBJ2-5, with D tentatively TRBD2 (5 bases). The CDR3 loop spans 13 amino acids. Per germline, CDR1 ENHRY and CDR2 SYGVKD. The V gene lost 6 bases and the J gene lost 2 bases, with 10 bases spanning the gap. The chain's CDR3 is CAIRGGLQETQYF. CDR3 nucleotides: TGTGCCATCAGGGGTGGACTTCAAGAGACCCAGTACTTC.

Here the CDR3 DNA reads TGTGCCAGCATCACTGGAGGGACTAGCGGGGGCATGGTGGGAAATGAGCAGTTCTTC. This encodes CASITGGTSGGMVGNEQFF. The chain carries TRBV7-8 and TRBJ2-1; 14 bases are shared with TRBD2. J gave up 7 bases and V 7 bases, and 18 bases lay outside the gene matches. This CDR3 contains 19 residues. CDR1 and CDR2 (germline): SGHVS, FQNEAQ. Based on the CDR3 plus reference TRBV7-8 and TRBJ2-1, the full variable domain is GAGVSQSPRYKVAKRGQDVALRCDPISGHVSLFWYQQALGQGPEFLTYFQNEAQLDKSGLPSDRFFAERPEGSVSTLKIQRTQQEDSAVYLCASITGGTSGGMVGNEQFFGPGTRLTVL.

This chain's CDR3 is CASSSGEPYEQYF. The CDR3 DNA reads TGCGCCAGCAGCTCAGGGGAACCCTACGAGCAGTACTTC. The chain employs TRBV5-1 and TRBJ2-7, with D maybe TRBD1 (6 bases). CDR1 SGHRS and CDR2 YFSETQ come from the germline V gene. This CDR3 has 13 amino acids. The germline V and J ends were trimmed by 3 bases and 2 bases, with 9 bases remaining between them. The full variable domain, its missing parts supplied by reference TRBV5-1 and TRBJ2-7, is KAGVTQTPRYLIKTRGQQVTLSCSPISGHRSVSWYQQTPGQGLQFLFEYFSETQRNKGNFPGRFSGRQFSNSRSEMNVSTLELGDSALYLCASSSGEPYEQYFGPGTRLTVT.

This clonotype showed up just a few times. This chain uses TRBV2 with TRBJ2-1; 10 nucleotides match TRBD2. The V gene's germline CDR1 is SNHLY and CDR2 FYNNEI. V lost 3 bases to trimming and J lost 8 bases; unmatched junction nucleotides: 7. The CDR3 runs to 15 residues. CDR3 sequence: CASSDGSGGADEQFF. Written as DNA, the CDR3 is TGTGCCAGCAGTGATGGAAGCGGGGGGGCGGATGAGCAGTTCTTC. The full variable domain, its missing parts supplied by reference TRBV2 and TRBJ2-1, is EPEVTQTPSHQVTQMGQEVILRCVPISNHLYFYWYRQILGQKVEFLVSFYNNEISEKSEIFDDQFSVERPDGSNFTLKIRSTKLEDSAMYFCASSDGSGGADEQFFGPGTRLTVL.

The chain couples TRBV10-3 to TRBJ1-2; D gene unclear. The germline V and J ends were trimmed by 2 bases and 0 bases, with 10 bases remaining between them. CDR1 is ENHRY, CDR2 SYGVKD, per germline. The CDR3 covers 15 residues. The CDR3 loop is CAISEERVANYGYTF. The DNA of the CDR3 is TGTGCCATCAGTGAGGAGAGGGTAGCTAACTATGGCTACACCTTC.

Worth noting for this clonotype: A much larger clone is a single base away; this may be a read error. V and J are TRBV29-1 and TRBJ1-2; no firm D call. This CDR3 spans 10 amino acids. V shed 3 bases and J shed 2 bases, with 1 base lying between them. Germline-derived CDR1 and CDR2 are SQVTM and ANQGSEA. Here the CDR3 reads CSVDNYGYTF. CDR3 sequence (DNA): TGCAGCGTTGACAACTATGGCTACACCTTC.

The CDR3 spells CASSVGTGIYGYTF. The CDR3 bases are TGTGCCAGCAGCGTAGGAACAGGCATCTATGGCTACACCTTC. V and J are TRBV7-9 and TRBJ1-2, with a tentative D call TRBD1 (5 bases). Germline-derived CDR1 and CDR2 are SEHNR and FQNEAQ (reference sequence). The CDR3 runs 14 residues. Trimming took 5 bases from V and 4 from J, leaving 14 bases between them.

This rearrangement joins TRBV29-1 to TRBJ2-5; D is perhaps TRBD2 (6 bases). The CDR3 is 12 amino acids. Trimming cost V 2 bases and J 11 bases, with 15 bases left between them. In germline, CDR1 is SQVTM, CDR2 ANQGSEA. The CDR3: CSVERDFREQYF. The CDR3, as DNA: TGCAGCGTTGAACGGGACTTTCGGGAGCAGTACTTC.

This clonotype showed up just a few times. The chain combines TRBV7-8 with TRBJ2-7; perhaps TRBD2 as D (5 bases). V lost 4 bases and J 2 bases, leaving 9 bases between the germline ends. CDR1 and CDR2 (germline): SGHVS, FQNEAQ. The CDR3 loop spans 13 amino acids. The CDR3 DNA reads TGTGCCAGCAGCTCGGACTCAGCCTACGAGCAGTACTTC. This codes for CASSSDSAYEQYF.

This clonotype occurred a few times. This chain links TRBV9 with TRBJ2-1, with 7 nucleotides matching TRBD1. The CDR3 sequence is 15 residues long. V dropped 4 bases and J dropped 3; count of bases not matched to a gene: 7. Germline CDR1 and CDR2: SGDLS and YYNGEE. The CDR3 DNA follows: TGTGCCAGCAGCCTACGGACAGGTAACTACAATGAGCAGTTCTTC. It translates to CASSLRTGNYNEQFF.

In its sample, this clonotype was seen a few times. The chain links TRBV29-1 to TRBJ1-2; D remains ambiguous. The V end was cut by 3 bases, the J end by 5 bases, with 13 bases between. Per germline, CDR1 SQVTM and CDR2 ANQGSEA. The CDR3 covers 13 residues. The CDR3 region is CSVELWTDYGYTF. The CDR3 DNA follows: TGCAGCGTTGAGCTATGGACTGATTATGGCTACACCTTC.

The rearrangement links TRBV20-1 to TRBJ2-5; D unclear. CDR1 and CDR2 from the germline V gene are DFQATT and SNEGSKA (reference sequence). The CDR3 covers 13 residues. V was cut by 3 bases and J by 2 bases, with 10 bases left in between. Here the CDR3 DNA reads TGCAGTGCTAGTCTACGGGCTCAAGAGACCCAGTACTTC. Its translation: CSASLRAQETQYF.

This clonotype appeared a few times. CDR3 in amino acids: CASSLGEDRAQETQYF. CDR3 sequence (DNA): TGTGCCAGCAGCTTGGGGGAGGACAGGGCGCAAGAGACCCAGTACTTC. The gene calls are TRBV5-5 and TRBJ2-5, with TRBD1 matching 8 bases. The germline V gene has CDR1 SGHKS and CDR2 YYEKEE (reference sequence). This CDR3 is 16 amino acids long. With V trimmed by 0 bases and J by 2 bases, 6 bases remained unmatched.